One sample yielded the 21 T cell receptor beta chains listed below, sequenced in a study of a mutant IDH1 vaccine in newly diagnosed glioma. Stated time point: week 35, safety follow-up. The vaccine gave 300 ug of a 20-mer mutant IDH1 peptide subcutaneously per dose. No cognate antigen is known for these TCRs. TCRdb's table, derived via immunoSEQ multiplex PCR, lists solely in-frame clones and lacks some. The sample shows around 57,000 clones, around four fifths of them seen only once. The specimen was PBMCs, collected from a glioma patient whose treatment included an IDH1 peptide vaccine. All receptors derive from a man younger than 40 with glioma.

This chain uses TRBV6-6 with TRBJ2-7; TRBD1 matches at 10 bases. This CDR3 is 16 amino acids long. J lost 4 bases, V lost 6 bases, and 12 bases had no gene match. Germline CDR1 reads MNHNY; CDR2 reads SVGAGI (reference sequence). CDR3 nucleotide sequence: TGTGCCAGCAGCTCCGCCCGGACAGGGGGGAGATACGAGCAGTACTTC. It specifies CASSSARTGGRYEQYF.

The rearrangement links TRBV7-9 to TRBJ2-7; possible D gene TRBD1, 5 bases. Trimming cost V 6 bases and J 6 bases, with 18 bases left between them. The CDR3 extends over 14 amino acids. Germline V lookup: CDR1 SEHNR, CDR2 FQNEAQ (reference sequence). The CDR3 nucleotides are TGTGCCAGCAGTTACGACAGAGAAACCTCCGAGCAGTACTTC. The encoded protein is CASSYDRETSEQYF.

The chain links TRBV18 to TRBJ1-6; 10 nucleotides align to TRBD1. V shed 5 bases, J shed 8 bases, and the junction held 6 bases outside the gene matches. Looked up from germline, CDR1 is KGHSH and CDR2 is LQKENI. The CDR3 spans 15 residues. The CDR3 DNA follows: TGTGCCAGCTCATTGATGGGGACAGGGGATTCACCCCTCCACTTT. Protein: CASSLMGTGDSPLHF.

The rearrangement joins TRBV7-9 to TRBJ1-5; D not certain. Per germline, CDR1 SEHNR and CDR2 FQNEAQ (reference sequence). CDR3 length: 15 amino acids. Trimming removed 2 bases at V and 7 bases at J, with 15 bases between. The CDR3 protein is CASSLSGNLGQPQHF. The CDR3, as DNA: TGTGCCAGCAGCTTATCCGGGAATTTAGGGCAGCCCCAGCATTTT.

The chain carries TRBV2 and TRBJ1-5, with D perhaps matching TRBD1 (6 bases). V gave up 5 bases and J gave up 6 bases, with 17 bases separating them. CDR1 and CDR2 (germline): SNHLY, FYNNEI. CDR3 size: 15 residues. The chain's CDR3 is CASSIQGPTVQPQHF. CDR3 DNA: TGTGCCAGCAGTATTCAGGGGCCGACCGTTCAGCCCCAGCATTTT.

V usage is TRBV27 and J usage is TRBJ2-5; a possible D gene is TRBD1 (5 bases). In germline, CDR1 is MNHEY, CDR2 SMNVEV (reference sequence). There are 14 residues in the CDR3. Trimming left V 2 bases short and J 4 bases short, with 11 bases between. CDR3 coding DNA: TGTGCCAGCAGTTTAGTTGGGGCCCCAGAGACCCAGTACTTC. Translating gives CASSLVGAPETQYF.

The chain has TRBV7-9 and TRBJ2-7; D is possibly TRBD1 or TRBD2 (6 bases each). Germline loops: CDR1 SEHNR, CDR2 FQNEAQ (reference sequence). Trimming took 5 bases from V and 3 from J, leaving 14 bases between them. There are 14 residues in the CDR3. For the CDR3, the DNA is TGTGCCAGCAGCCTACAGGGAGGAAGCTACGAGCAGTACTTC. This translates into CASSLQGGSYEQYF.

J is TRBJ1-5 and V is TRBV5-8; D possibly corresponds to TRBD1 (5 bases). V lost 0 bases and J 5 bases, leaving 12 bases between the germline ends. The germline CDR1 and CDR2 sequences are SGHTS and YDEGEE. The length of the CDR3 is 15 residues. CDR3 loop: CASSLVTGGDQPQHF. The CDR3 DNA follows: TGTGCCAGCAGCTTGGTCACGGGGGGGGATCAGCCCCAGCATTTT.

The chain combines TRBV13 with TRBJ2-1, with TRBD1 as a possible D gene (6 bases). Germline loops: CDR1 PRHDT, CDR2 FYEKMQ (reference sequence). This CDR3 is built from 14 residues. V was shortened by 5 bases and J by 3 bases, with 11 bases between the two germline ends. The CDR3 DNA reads TGTGCCAGCAGCCACACAGGGTTCTACAATGAGCAGTTCTTC. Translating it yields CASSHTGFYNEQFF.

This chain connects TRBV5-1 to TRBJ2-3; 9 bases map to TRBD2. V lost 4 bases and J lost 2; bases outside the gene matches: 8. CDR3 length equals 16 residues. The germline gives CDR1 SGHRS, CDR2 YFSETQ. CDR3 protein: CASSPHLAGTTDTQYF. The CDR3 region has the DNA TGCGCCAGCAGCCCCCATCTAGCGGGGACCACAGATACGCAGTATTTT.

CDR3 sequence (DNA): TGCGCCAGCAGAGCCGGGACAGGGTCTTTGGAGCAGTACTTC. It translates to CASRAGTGSLEQYF. V is TRBV5-1 and J is TRBJ2-7; TRBD1 aligns across 9 bases. This CDR3 has 14 residues. With V trimmed by 5 bases and J by 7 bases, 10 bases remained unmatched. The germline V gene encodes CDR1 SGHRS and CDR2 YFSETQ.

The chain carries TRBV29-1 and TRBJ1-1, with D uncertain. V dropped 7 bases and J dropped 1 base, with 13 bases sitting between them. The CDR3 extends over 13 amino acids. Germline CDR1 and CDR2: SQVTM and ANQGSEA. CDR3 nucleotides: TGCAGCGCTGGTGGGTCAGGGAACACTGAAGCTTTCTTT. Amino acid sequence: CSAGGSGNTEAFF.

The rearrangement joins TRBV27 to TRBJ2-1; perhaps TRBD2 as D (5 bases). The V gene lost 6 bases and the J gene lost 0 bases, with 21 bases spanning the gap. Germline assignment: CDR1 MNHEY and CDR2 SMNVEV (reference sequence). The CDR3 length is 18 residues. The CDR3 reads CASRSSPFPGLSYNEQFF. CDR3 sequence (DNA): TGTGCCAGCAGAAGTTCCCCCTTCCCCGGACTCTCCTACAATGAGCAGTTCTTC.

The CDR3 spells CASWPGQGATGELFF. The CDR3 region has the DNA TGTGCCAGCTGGCCGGGACAGGGGGCCACCGGGGAGCTGTTTTTT. The chain recombines TRBV18 with TRBJ2-2; TRBD1 aligns across 12 bases. J was trimmed by 4 bases and V by 7 bases; bases with no gene match: 4. The CDR3 is 15 residues long. CDR1 and CDR2 from the germline V gene are KGHSH and LQKENI.

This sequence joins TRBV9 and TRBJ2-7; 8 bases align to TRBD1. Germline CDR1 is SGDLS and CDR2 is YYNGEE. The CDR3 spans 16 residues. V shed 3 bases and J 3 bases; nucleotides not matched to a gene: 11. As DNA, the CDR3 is TGTGCCAGCAGCGAACAACCCCAGGGGGCTTTCTACGAGCAGTACTTC. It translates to CASSEQPQGAFYEQYF.

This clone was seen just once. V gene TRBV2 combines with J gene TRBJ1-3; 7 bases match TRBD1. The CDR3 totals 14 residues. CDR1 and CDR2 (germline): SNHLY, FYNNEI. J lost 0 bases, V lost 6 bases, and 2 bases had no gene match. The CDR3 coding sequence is TGTGCCAGCAGGGGACAGAGCTCTGGAAACACCATATATTTT. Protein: CASRGQSSGNTIYF.

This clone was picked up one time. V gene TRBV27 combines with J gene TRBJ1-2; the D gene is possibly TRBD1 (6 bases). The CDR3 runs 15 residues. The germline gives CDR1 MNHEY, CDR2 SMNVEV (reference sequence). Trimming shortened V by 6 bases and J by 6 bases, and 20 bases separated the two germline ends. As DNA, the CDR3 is TGTGCCAGCAGACCTACAGGGTATGATGGGGATGGCTACACCTTC. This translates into CASRPTGYDGDGYTF.

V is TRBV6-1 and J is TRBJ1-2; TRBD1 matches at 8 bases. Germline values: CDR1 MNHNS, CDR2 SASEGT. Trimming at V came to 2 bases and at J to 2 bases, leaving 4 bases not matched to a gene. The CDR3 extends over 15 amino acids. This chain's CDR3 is CASSELGQVNYGYTF. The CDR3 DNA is TGTGCCAGCAGTGAATTGGGACAGGTAAACTATGGCTACACCTTC.

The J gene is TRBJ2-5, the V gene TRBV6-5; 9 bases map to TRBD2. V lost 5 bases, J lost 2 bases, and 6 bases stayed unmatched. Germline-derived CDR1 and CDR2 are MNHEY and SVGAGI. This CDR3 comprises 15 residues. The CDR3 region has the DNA TGTGCCAGCAGTAACCCAGCGGGGGGACAAGAGACCCAGTACTTC. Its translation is CASSNPAGGQETQYF.

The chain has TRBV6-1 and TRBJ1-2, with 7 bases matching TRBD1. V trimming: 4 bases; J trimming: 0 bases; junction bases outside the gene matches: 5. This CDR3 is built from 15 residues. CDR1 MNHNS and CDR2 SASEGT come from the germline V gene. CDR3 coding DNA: TGTGCCAGCAGTGTAGGGACAGTCTCTAACTATGGCTACACCTTC. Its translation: CASSVGTVSNYGYTF.

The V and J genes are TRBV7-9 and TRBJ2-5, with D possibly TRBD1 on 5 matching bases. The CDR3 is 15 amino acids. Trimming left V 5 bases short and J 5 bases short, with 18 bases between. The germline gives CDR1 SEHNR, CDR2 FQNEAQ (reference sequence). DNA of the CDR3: TGTGCCAGCAGCCCCCCGGTGCAGGGTACGGAGACCCAGTACTTC. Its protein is CASSPPVQGTETQYF.